This T cell receptor (beta chain) was recovered during a study of spatial heterogeneity in lung cancer. This clonotype has ten or more counts. Per the germline V gene, CDR1 is SGHKS and CDR2 is YYEKEE (reference sequence). V dropped 2 bases and J dropped 5; count of bases not matched to a gene: 7. The CDR3 covers 15 residues. As for time point: blood at routine non-recurrence follow-up after resection. TCRdb processed the 5' RACE reads anew with MiXCR; each CDR3 protein has one entry. The sample lists 35,000 to 45,000 distinct CDR3 sequences, approximately 8% occurring once. Source: PBMCs, taken at follow-up. This clonotype originated in a male donor with early-stage non-small cell lung cancer. The V gene is TRBV5-5, the J gene TRBJ2-1; TRBD2 agrees at 7 bases. CDR3 sequence: CASSFMGGQNNEQFF. Here the CDR3 DNA reads TGTGCCAGCAGCTTTATGGGAGGGCAGAACAATGAGCAGTTCTTC.